This T cell receptor beta chain was sequenced during a study of PD-1 blockade in classical Hodgkin lymphoma. Overall study findings and caveats: By cycle point C4D1, TCR diversity had risen significantly in CD4+ cells (but not CD8+ cells). Underlying causes for the observed repertoire differences were not defined, possibly disease activity or prior therapy. Patients with a complete response exhibited baseline diversity comparable to newly diagnosed patients.

This clone was observed a single time. Antigen: not known. Libraries were prepared by immunoSEQ multiplex PCR; TCRdb keeps only in-frame clonotypes and omits some of them. The sample has roughly 61,000 clones, around 90% seen once; the top ten hold under 11%. The CDR3 is 15 amino acids. CDR1 and CDR2 from the germline V gene are LNHDA and SQIVND (reference sequence). The V gene lost 5 bases and the J gene lost 6 bases, with 16 bases spanning the gap. Every one of the patients relapsed after autologous stem cell transplantation (brentuximab vedotin exposure was variable). The material sequenced was peripheral blood mononuclear cells (PBMCs), taken before the second cycle of nivolumab. This TCR derives from a human donor with classical Hodgkin lymphoma. J is TRBJ1-4 and V is TRBV19; D unclear. The CDR3 coding sequence is TGTGCCAGTAGTCCCCATGAGGAGTGGGATGAAAAACTGTTTTTT. Translation: CASSPHEEWDEKLFF.